This T cell receptor (beta chain) is drawn from a study of shared clonotypes between healthy human individuals. Naive CD8 cells, CD45RO-negative and positively selected for CCR7, excluded terminally differentiated effector memory CD45RA+ cells. This table comes from immunoSEQ multiplex PCR, and its TCRdb copy is limited to in-frame clones, with some not included. This table has over 2,000,000 clones, approximately 92% appearing once. V was trimmed by 4 bases and J by 6 bases, leaving 10 bases between them. Germline assignment: CDR1 SSHAT and CDR2 FNYEAQ (reference sequence). This CDR3 comprises 13 residues.

This TCR was sampled from a man aged 18 to 30 in good health. Some clones in this sample may be carry-over from other donors' samples. Sample: naive CD8+ T cells from PBMCs. The rearrangement joins TRBV7-7 to TRBJ2-1; D not certain. For the CDR3, the DNA is TGTGCCAGCAGCTGGGTGATAGGCAATGAGCAGTTCTTC. This encodes CASSWVIGNEQFF.